This record covers a single T cell receptor beta chain. What it recognizes is unknown. A much larger clone lies one base from this, so it may be a read error. These data belong to a study of OX40 agonist ivuxolimab in advanced cancers. As for the study in general: Aged about 23 to 90 with a mean of roughly 65 years, they were roughly 83% male. Findings and caveats of the study: Among the lowest peripheral clonal expansion occurred in 0.1-3.0 mg/kg partial responders.

TCRdb's table, derived via immunoSEQ multiplex PCR, lists solely in-frame clones and lacks some. Of tens of thousands of clones detected, 80% to 90% appear once; the ten largest clones hold around 1.5%. V gave up 3 bases and J gave up 2 bases, with 3 bases separating them. The CDR3 runs to 11 residues. Germline V CDR1 and CDR2: SGHDT, YYEEEE. Specimen: CD4+ or CD8+ T cells sorted from blood, collected in a trial of the OX40 agonist ivuxolimab. The gene calls are TRBV5-6 and TRBJ2-7; no clear D gene. The TCR was taken from an adult with an advanced solid tumor such as melanoma, head and neck, liver or kidney cancer. The DNA of the CDR3 is TGTGCCAGCAGCTCCGCCTACGAGCAGTACTTC. Residues: CASSSAYEQYF. Based on the CDR3 plus reference TRBV5-6 and TRBJ2-7, the full variable domain is DAGVTQSPTHLIKTRGQQVTLRCSPKSGHDTVSWYQQALGQGPQFIFQYYEEEERQRGNFPDRFSGHQFPNYSSELNVNALLLGDSALYLCASSSAYEQYFGPGTRLTVT.